This TCR beta chain came from a study of somatic mutations in cytotoxic T cells in rheumatoid arthritis. General study points: Only rheumatoid arthritis patients, not healthy controls, showed CD8+ clonality increasing with age.

TCRdb's copy holds only in-frame clones and misses some; the assay was immunoSEQ multiplex PCR. The sample holds 9,000 to 13,000 clones, more than 65% seen once. Concerning this clone: Its antigen is unknown.

V was trimmed by 8 bases and J by 9 bases, leaving 11 bases between them. Germline assignment: CDR1 SGHAT and CDR2 FQNNGV. The length of the CDR3 is 11 residues. This clonotype was obtained from a man aged 55 to 70 in good health. V usage is TRBV11-2 and J usage is TRBJ2-1; D may match TRBD1 or TRBD2 (5 bases each). The sequencing input was CD8+ T cells sorted from blood. CDR3 bases: TGTGCCAGCGCTGGTGGGGGTGAGCAGTTCTTC. Protein: CASAGGGEQFF.